These 16 T cell receptor beta chains were all obtained from the same sample, sequenced in a study of T cells in localized non-small cell lung cancer. Sequencing was performed with immunoSEQ multiplex PCR; in TCRdb, only in-frame clones are kept and a portion is missing. The sample comprises 75,000 to 95,000 clones, over 60% of which are singletons, and over 15% rests with the top ten. Sequences were derived from PBMCs, sampled before any cancer treatment. The receptors here all came from a man between 40 and 75 years old with stage II squamous cell lung carcinoma.

This clone has a handful of counts. The CDR3 here is CASGQGGTEAFF. CDR3 DNA: TGTGCCAGCGGACAGGGTGGCACTGAAGCTTTCTTT. This chain uses TRBV9 with TRBJ1-1; the match to TRBD1 covers 8 bases. The CDR3 consists of 12 residues. V lost 7 bases, J lost 4 bases, and 3 bases stayed unmatched. CDR1 and CDR2 (germline): SGDLS, YYNGEE.

This clone was found a few times. This rearrangement joins TRBV29-1 to TRBJ2-1; TRBD2 matches at 14 bases. CDR1 and CDR2 from the germline V gene are SQVTM and ANQGSEA. The CDR3 extends over 16 amino acids. V was clipped by 3 bases and J by 7 bases; unmatched bases: 8. The CDR3 nucleotides read TGCAGCGTTGAGGGGTCCGGGACTAGCGGGAGTAATGAGCAGTTCTTC. Its translation is CSVEGSGTSGSNEQFF.

The chain combines TRBV4-3 with TRBJ2-1, with TRBD1 matching over 7 bases. Germline V gene lookup returns CDR1 LGHNA and CDR2 YSLEER. J lost 8 bases, V lost 0 bases, and 4 bases had no gene match. This CDR3 spans 14 amino acids. The CDR3 DNA reads as TGCGCCAGCAGCCAAGATGTACAGGGGTATGAGCAGTTCTTC. Protein product: CASSQDVQGYEQFF.

The rearrangement uses TRBV15 and TRBJ2-1, with TRBD2 as a possible D gene (5 bases). CDR3 size: 17 residues. Trimming took 0 bases from V and 4 from J, leaving 16 bases between them. The germline V gene has CDR1 LNHNV and CDR2 YYDKDF (reference sequence). The CDR3 DNA reads as TGTGCCACCAGCAGAGATACGATGACTACTGGGTACAATGAGCAGTTCTTC. Protein sequence: CATSRDTMTTGYNEQFF.

V and J are TRBV7-2 and TRBJ2-1; TRBD2 matches at 7 bases. The germline V gene encodes CDR1 SGHTA and CDR2 FQGNSA. With V trimmed by 2 bases and J by 9 bases, 4 bases remained unmatched. The length of the CDR3 is 13 residues. The CDR3 DNA sequence: TGTGCCAGCAGCTTAAAGCGGGGAGGTGAGCAGTTCTTC. This sequence encodes CASSLKRGGEQFF.

In this sample, this clone turned up a few times. This chain links TRBV27 with TRBJ1-5; weak D call: TRBD1 (6 bases). V lost 4 bases to trimming and J lost 6 bases, with 16 bases between them. CDR3 size: 15 residues. CDR1 MNHEY and CDR2 SMNVEV come from the germline V gene (reference sequence). CDR3 region: CASSYYRGAGQPQHF. CDR3 DNA: TGTGCCAGCAGTTATTATCGGGGGGCGGGTCAGCCCCAGCATTTT.

The chain couples TRBV27 to TRBJ2-3; D call uncertain. The V end was cut by 5 bases, the J end by 4 bases, with 10 bases between. The CDR3 runs 13 residues. Germline assignment: CDR1 MNHEY and CDR2 SMNVEV (reference sequence). This chain's CDR3 is CASSPLGSDTQYF. The CDR3 DNA follows: TGTGCCAGCAGTCCCCTAGGCTCAGATACGCAGTATTTT.

The rearrangement uses TRBV9 and TRBJ1-3; D not resolved. V was clipped by 0 bases and J by 0 bases, with 10 bases between them. The CDR3 is made up of 16 amino acids. CDR1 SGDLS and CDR2 YYNGEE come from the germline V gene. This chain's CDR3 is CASSVEVNPSGNTIYF. CDR3 DNA: TGTGCCAGCAGCGTAGAGGTAAACCCCTCTGGAAACACCATATATTTT.

The V call is TRBV11-1, the J call TRBJ2-3, with a possible D match to TRBD2 (7 bases). This CDR3 has 13 residues. Per the germline V gene, CDR1 is SGHAT and CDR2 is FQDESV (reference sequence). The V and J ends lost 5 bases and 4 bases respectively, with 10 bases between them. In DNA form, the CDR3 reads TGTGCCAGCAGCCCGGGGGGCCCAGATACGCAGTATTTT. It specifies CASSPGGPDTQYF.

The chain has TRBV5-1 and TRBJ2-1, with a possible D match to TRBD1 (5 bases). V lost 0 bases and J lost 4, with 14 bases in between. The CDR3 totals 16 residues. CDR1 and CDR2 (germline): SGHRS, YFSETQ. CDR3 protein: CASSLDQGFGYNEQFF. As DNA, the CDR3 is TGCGCCAGCAGCTTGGATCAGGGATTTGGGTACAATGAGCAGTTCTTC.

The V gene is TRBV6-6, the J gene TRBJ1-1; D is undetermined. The germline V and J ends were trimmed by 0 bases and 5 bases, with 7 bases remaining between them. The length of the CDR3 is 13 residues. Per germline, CDR1 MNHNY and CDR2 SVGAGI (reference sequence). CDR3 in DNA: TGTGCCAGCAGTTACTCGAGCCAGACTGAAGCTTTCTTT. Translated, it gives CASSYSSQTEAFF.

The J gene is TRBJ1-6, the V gene TRBV5-1; D possibly corresponds to TRBD1 (5 bases). The CDR3 sequence is 14 residues long. V lost 4 bases and J 13 bases, leaving 18 bases between the germline ends. The germline V gene has CDR1 SGHRS and CDR2 YFSETQ. The chain's CDR3 is CASSLGEGRRPLHF. CDR3 bases: TGCGCCAGCAGCCTAGGGGAGGGGCGGAGGCCCCTCCACTTT.

The chain is built from TRBV4-2 and TRBJ2-1, with 12 bases that match TRBD2. CDR1 LGHNA and CDR2 YNFKEQ come from the germline V gene. This CDR3 spans 16 amino acids. The V gene end was trimmed by 4 bases and the J gene end by 7 bases; junction bases not matched to a gene: 8. The CDR3 sequence: CASSLETSGRYNEQFF. The CDR3 coding sequence is TGTGCCAGCAGCCTCGAGACTAGCGGGAGATATAATGAGCAGTTCTTC.

This chain uses TRBV30 with TRBJ1-3, with TRBD1 as a possible D gene (6 bases). CDR1 and CDR2 from the germline V gene are GTSNPN and SVGIG (reference sequence). The V and J ends lost 7 bases and 0 bases respectively, with 13 bases between them. This CDR3 spans 14 amino acids. CDR3 DNA sequence: TGTGCCTTCACCCCGGACAGCTCTGGAAACACCATATATTTT. It codes for CAFTPDSSGNTIYF.

This chain connects TRBV28 to TRBJ1-1; the D gene is possibly TRBD1 (5 bases). V gave up 4 bases and J gave up 2 bases, with 11 bases separating them. In germline, CDR1 is MDHEN, CDR2 SYDVKM. This CDR3 has 14 residues. CDR3: CASSWATGNTEAFF. In DNA, the CDR3 is TGTGCCAGCAGTTGGGCTACAGGAAACACTGAAGCTTTCTTT.

This chain joins TRBV5-1 and TRBJ2-6; D remains ambiguous. The CDR3 length is 14 residues. V was shortened by 1 base and J by 2 bases, with 4 bases between the two germline ends. Germline CDR1 and CDR2: SGHRS and YFSETQ. This CDR3 is CASSLTAGANVLTF. DNA of the CDR3: TGCGCCAGCAGCTTGACGGCTGGGGCCAACGTCCTGACTTTC.